These T cell receptor beta chains were read from a single sample in a study of T cell repertoires in cytomegalovirus infection. MiXCR was run by TCRdb on the reads, yielding one entry per CDR3 protein. The sample lists approximately 500,000 distinct CDR3 sequences, 26% occurring once. The specimen was PBMCs. The receptor source for this set is a human donor in good health (CMV status not recorded). Some clones in this sample may be carry-over from other donors' samples. CDR3s include the opening cysteine and the closing phenylalanine or tryptophan. D genes are given only for firm matches. A clone size is listed for some rows: how often the clone was seen (once, few, many), or a class if it is expanded.

abundance: -
d_gene: -
len: 16
v_gene: TRBV18
j_gene: TRBJ1-5
CDR3aa: CASSLSGPGSNQPQHF
CDR3nt: TGTGCCAGCTCTCTCTCGGGCCCGGGGAGCAATCAGCCCCAGCATTTT

abundance: many
d_gene: -
len: 15
v_gene: TRBV28
j_gene: TRBJ2-5
CDR3aa: CASSLPPPLQETQYF
CDR3nt: TGTGCCAGCAGTCTTCCCCCGCCACTGCAAGAGACCCAGTACTTC

abundance: few
d_gene: -
len: 17
v_gene: TRBV27
j_gene: TRBJ2-3
CDR3aa: CASIPWGPWPRTDTQYF
CDR3nt: TGTGCCAGCATCCCCTGGGGGCCCTGGCCCCGCACAGATACGCAGTATTTT

abundance: -
d_gene: -
len: 13
v_gene: TRBV10-3
j_gene: TRBJ1-5
CDR3aa: CAISGTTYQPQHF
CDR3nt: TGTGCCATCAGTGGGACAACCTATCAGCCCCAGCATTTT

abundance: few
d_gene: -
len: 14
v_gene: TRBV12-3/TRBV12-4
j_gene: TRBJ2-1
CDR3aa: CASSLLRLVDEQFF
CDR3nt: TGTGCCAGCAGTTTATTACGATTGGTCGATGAGCAGTTCTTC

abundance: few
d_gene: -
len: 15
v_gene: TRBV10-2
j_gene: TRBJ1-5
CDR3aa: CASSEWKHSNQPQHF
CDR3nt: TGCGCCAGCAGTGAGTGGAAGCATAGCAATCAGCCCCAGCATTTT

abundance: -
d_gene: -
len: 12
v_gene: TRBV4-1
j_gene: TRBJ2-3
CDR3aa: CASSQPLDTQYF
CDR3nt: TGCGCCAGCAGCCAGCCTTTAGATACGCAGTATTTT

abundance: many
d_gene: TRBD1
len: 14
v_gene: TRBV7-3
j_gene: TRBJ2-5
CDR3aa: CASSFYRGQETQYF
CDR3nt: TGTGCCAGCAGCTTCTACAGGGGCCAAGAGACCCAGTACTTC

abundance: once
d_gene: TRBD2
len: 15
v_gene: TRBV25-1
j_gene: TRBJ2-5
CDR3aa: CASSEGPGGEETQYF
CDR3nt: TGTGCCAGCAGTGAGGGACCGGGAGGGGAGGAGACCCAGTACTTC

abundance: few
d_gene: TRBD2
len: 16
v_gene: TRBV25-1
j_gene: TRBJ2-2
CDR3aa: CASSDLRTSPAGELFF
CDR3nt: TGTGCCAGCAGCGATCTCAGGACTAGTCCTGCCGGGGAGCTGTTTTTT

abundance: few
d_gene: -
len: 16
v_gene: TRBV14
j_gene: TRBJ2-3
CDR3aa: CASSQAWSGSTDTQYF
CDR3nt: TGTGCCAGCAGCCAAGCATGGAGCGGGAGCACAGATACGCAGTATTTT

abundance: -
d_gene: TRBD1
len: 15
v_gene: TRBV11-3
j_gene: TRBJ2-1
CDR3aa: CASSTGQGYYNEQFF
CDR3nt: TGTGCCAGCAGCACCGGACAGGGTTACTACAATGAGCAGTTCTTC

abundance: -
d_gene: -
len: 13
v_gene: TRBV27
j_gene: TRBJ1-2
CDR3aa: CASSFEPNYGYTF
CDR3nt: TGTGCCAGCAGTTTCGAACCCAACTATGGCTACACCTTC

abundance: -
d_gene: TRBD1
len: 14
v_gene: TRBV24-1
j_gene: TRBJ2-2
CDR3aa: CATGTETNTGELFF
CDR3nt: TGTGCCACCGGGACAGAAACGAACACCGGGGAGCTGTTTTTT

abundance: -
d_gene: TRBD2
len: 15
v_gene: TRBV27
j_gene: TRBJ2-1
CDR3aa: CASSLIGGRFGEQFF
CDR3nt: TGTGCCAGCAGTTTAATAGGCGGGAGGTTCGGTGAGCAGTTCTTC

abundance: few
d_gene: -
len: 14
v_gene: TRBV12-5
j_gene: TRBJ1-3
CDR3aa: CALLLKGPRNTIYF
CDR3nt: TGTGCTCTCCTCCTAAAGGGTCCTCGGAACACCATATATTTT

abundance: -
d_gene: -
len: 18
v_gene: TRBV6-6
j_gene: TRBJ1-5
CDR3aa: CASYSVTGNDYSNQPQHF
CDR3nt: TGTGCCAGCTACTCGGTGACAGGCAATGATTATAGCAATCAGCCCCAGCATTTT

abundance: -
d_gene: -
len: 13
v_gene: TRBV4-3
j_gene: TRBJ2-5
CDR3aa: CASSPLILETQYF
CDR3nt: TGCGCCAGCAGCCCTCTTATTTTGGAGACCCAGTACTTC

abundance: many
d_gene: TRBD1
len: 16
v_gene: TRBV7-2
j_gene: TRBJ1-5
CDR3aa: CASSPTGDRSNQPQHF
CDR3nt: TGTGCCAGCAGCCCGACAGGGGATAGAAGCAATCAGCCCCAGCATTTT

abundance: -
d_gene: -
len: 12
v_gene: TRBV7-4
j_gene: TRBJ2-1
CDR3aa: CASSLDLPRQFF
CDR3nt: TGTGCCAGCAGCTTAGACCTGCCTCGGCAGTTCTTC

abundance: few
d_gene: TRBD2
len: 18
v_gene: TRBV11-2
j_gene: TRBJ2-5
CDR3aa: CASSFHKGGFKLVETQYF
CDR3nt: TGTGCCAGCAGCTTCCATAAGGGAGGGTTCAAGTTAGTCGAGACCCAGTACTTC

abundance: few
d_gene: -
len: 15
v_gene: TRBV6-5
j_gene: TRBJ1-1
CDR3aa: CASKVTGLQNTEAFF
CDR3nt: TGTGCCAGCAAAGTTACGGGACTCCAGAACACTGAAGCTTTCTTT

abundance: -
d_gene: TRBD1
len: 16
v_gene: TRBV7-9
j_gene: TRBJ1-4
CDR3aa: CASSLGQGDTNEKLFF
CDR3nt: TGTGCCAGCAGCCTTGGACAGGGGGATACTAATGAAAAACTGTTTTTT

abundance: many
d_gene: -
len: 12
v_gene: TRBV7-2
j_gene: TRBJ1-2
CDR3aa: CASSRQGYGYTF
CDR3nt: TGTGCCAGCAGCAGACAAGGATATGGCTACACCTTC

abundance: -
d_gene: -
len: 14
v_gene: TRBV11-1
j_gene: TRBJ2-2
CDR3aa: CASSAGPSLGELFF
CDR3nt: TGTGCCAGCAGCGCGGGCCCATCCCTCGGGGAGCTGTTTTTT

abundance: many
d_gene: TRBD1
len: 13
v_gene: TRBV7-8
j_gene: TRBJ1-2
CDR3aa: CASKRQGNYGYTF
CDR3nt: TGTGCCAGCAAACGACAGGGCAACTATGGCTACACCTTC

abundance: few
d_gene: TRBD1
len: 14
v_gene: TRBV5-6
j_gene: TRBJ2-7
CDR3aa: CASSRDSNTYEQYF
CDR3nt: TGTGCCAGCAGCCGGGACAGCAACACCTACGAGCAGTACTTC

abundance: few
d_gene: -
len: 16
v_gene: TRBV28
j_gene: TRBJ2-7
CDR3aa: CASSLNRGAGIYEQYF
CDR3nt: TGTGCCAGCAGTCTCAACAGGGGCGCGGGAATTTACGAGCAGTACTTC

abundance: -
d_gene: TRBD2
len: 16
v_gene: TRBV7-9
j_gene: TRBJ2-1
CDR3aa: CASSLAAPGLAVKQFF
CDR3nt: TGTGCCAGCAGCTTAGCGGCCCCAGGACTAGCGGTGAAGCAGTTCTTC

abundance: -
d_gene: -
len: 13
v_gene: TRBV20-1
j_gene: TRBJ2-3
CDR3aa: CSASRGSADTQYF
CDR3nt: TGCAGTGCTAGCAGGGGAAGCGCAGATACGCAGTATTTT

abundance: -
d_gene: -
len: 17
v_gene: TRBV7-2
j_gene: TRBJ2-3
CDR3aa: CASSLAPRGLGADTQYF
CDR3nt: TGTGCCAGCAGCTTAGCTCCACGAGGACTGGGCGCAGATACGCAGTATTTT

abundance: -
d_gene: -
len: 14
v_gene: TRBV6-2/TRBV6-3
j_gene: TRBJ2-7
CDR3aa: CASSSPGDSYEQYF
CDR3nt: TGTGCCAGCAGCTCTCCAGGGGACTCCTACGAGCAGTACTTC

abundance: few
d_gene: -
len: 13
v_gene: TRBV5-1
j_gene: TRBJ1-2
CDR3aa: CASSDSEGSEDTF
CDR3nt: TGCGCCAGCAGCGACTCCGAGGGGTCTGAGGACACCTTC

abundance: -
d_gene: TRBD1
len: 15
v_gene: TRBV6-2/TRBV6-3
j_gene: TRBJ2-3
CDR3aa: CASKGTARGPKRQYF
CDR3nt: TGTGCCAGCAAAGGGACAGCAAGAGGACCCAAACGGCAGTATTTT

abundance: few
d_gene: -
len: 15
v_gene: TRBV6-2/TRBV6-3
j_gene: TRBJ2-2
CDR3aa: CASRHPGVRTGELFF
CDR3nt: TGTGCCAGCAGACACCCAGGGGTTCGTACCGGGGAGCTGTTTTTT

abundance: few
d_gene: TRBD1
len: 15
v_gene: TRBV15
j_gene: TRBJ1-4
CDR3aa: CATSRETGVNEKLFF
CDR3nt: TGTGCCACCAGCAGAGAGACAGGGGTTAATGAAAAACTGTTTTTT